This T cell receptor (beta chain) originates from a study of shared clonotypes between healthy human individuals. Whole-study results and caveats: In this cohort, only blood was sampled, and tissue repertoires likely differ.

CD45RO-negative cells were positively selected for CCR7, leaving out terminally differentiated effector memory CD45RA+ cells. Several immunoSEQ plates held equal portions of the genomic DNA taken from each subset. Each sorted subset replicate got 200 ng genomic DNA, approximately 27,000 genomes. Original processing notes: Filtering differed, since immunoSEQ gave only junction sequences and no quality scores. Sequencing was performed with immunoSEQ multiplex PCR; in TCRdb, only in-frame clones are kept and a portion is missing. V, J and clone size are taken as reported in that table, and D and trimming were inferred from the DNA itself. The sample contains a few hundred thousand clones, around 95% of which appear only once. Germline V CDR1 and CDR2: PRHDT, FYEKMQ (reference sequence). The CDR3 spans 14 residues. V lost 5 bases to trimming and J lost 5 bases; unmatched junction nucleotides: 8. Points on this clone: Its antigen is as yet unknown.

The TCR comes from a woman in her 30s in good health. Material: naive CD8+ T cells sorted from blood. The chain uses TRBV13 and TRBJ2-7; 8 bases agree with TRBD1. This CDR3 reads CASSLRQGMDEQYF. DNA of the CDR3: TGTGCCAGCAGCCTGAGACAGGGGATGGACGAGCAGTACTTC.